This T cell receptor beta chain was identified in a study of CD8+CD57+ T cells in acquired aplastic anemia. CDR1 and CDR2 from the germline V gene are KGHDR and SFDVKD. The CDR3 covers 12 residues. The ends lost 6 bases at V and 2 bases at J; junction bases unmatched: 0. An expansion of CD8+CD57+ cells by flow cytometry had been shown in patients chosen for sequencing. Blood was sampled before the patients had received any therapy. The template used for profiling TCR beta VDJ and CDR3 was genomic DNA. TCRdb re-derived calls from the reads in MiXCR, one entry per CDR3 protein. The data show 75,000 to 100,000 distinct CDR3 sequences, with around 62% seen just once and approximately 60% held by the top ten.

Sequencing input: sorted CD4+, CD8+, or CD8+CD57+ T cells (not recorded which) from PBMCs. The chain recombines TRBV24-1 with TRBJ2-7; TRBD1 matches 7 bases. The clonotype originates from a human donor with aplastic anemia. CDR3 sequence: CATSQGAYEQYF. The CDR3 nucleotides read TGTGCCACCAGTCAGGGGGCCTACGAGCAGTACTTC.